The 15 T cell receptor beta chains listed next were all sequenced from one sample in a study of human T cells and chemical hapten exposure. Time point specified: pre-sensitization, week 0. Treatment reported: therapeutic diphenylcyclopropenone sensitization with weekly scalp DPC. MiXCR, run by TCRdb on the RACE reads, gives a single entry per CDR3 protein. Of approximately 260,000 distinct CDR3 sequences in the sample, over 7.5% were seen once. This specimen consisted of whole blood, obtained in connection with sensitization to the hapten diphenylcyclopropenone (DPC). The origin of the receptors is a man aged 18 to 30 with alopecia areata. Some clones in this sample may be carry-over from other donors' samples.

The V and J genes are TRBV4-1 and TRBJ2-1; D may be TRBD1 (6 bases). The CDR3 consists of 13 residues. V was shortened by 1 base and J by 8 bases, with 9 bases between the two germline ends. Germline loops: CDR1 MGHRA, CDR2 YSYEKL. The CDR3, as DNA: TGCGCCAGCAGCCAAGGGGGGCGGGATGAGCAGTTCTTC. The encoded protein is CASSQGGRDEQFF.

This clonotype appeared a few times. This chain uses TRBV7-2 with TRBJ1-2, with 12 bases that match TRBD1. After removal of 11 bases from V and 8 bases from J, the junction contained 9 bases not matched to a gene. The length of the CDR3 is 13 residues. Germline V gives CDR1 SGHTA, CDR2 FQGNSA. The CDR3 nucleotides are TGTGCCGAGGAGGGACAGGGGGCGAGAGGCTACACCTTC. This gives the protein CAEEGQGARGYTF.

This clonotype has more than one count but fewer than ten. This chain uses TRBV7-2 with TRBJ2-1, with D perhaps matching TRBD1 (6 bases). V was pared by 8 bases and J by 1 base, with 12 bases between. The CDR3 has 14 residues. Per the germline V gene, CDR1 is SGHTA and CDR2 is FQGNSA. Here the CDR3 DNA reads TGTGCCAGCTCACGGACAGAGTCCTACAATGAGCAGTTCTTC. Its translation: CASSRTESYNEQFF. Complete variable domain (other parts from reference TRBV7-2 and TRBJ2-1): GAGVSQSPSNKVTEKGKDVELRCDPISGHTALYWYRQSLGQGLEFLIYFQGNSAPDKSGLPSDRFSAERTGGSVSTLTIQRTQQEDSAVYLCASSRTESYNEQFFGPGTRLTVL.

The chain carries TRBV10-3 and TRBJ2-5; D remains ambiguous. CDR1 is ENHRY and CDR2 is SYGVKD in the germline V gene. The CDR3 is 13 residues long. Trimming took 2 bases from V and 2 from J, leaving 6 bases between them. In nucleotides, the CDR3 is TGTGCCATCAGTGAGGGGCAGCAAGAGACCCAGTACTTC. Translation: CAISEGQQETQYF.

This clonotype was observed at least ten times. The rearrangement uses TRBV29-1 and TRBJ2-2; D unclear. Germline loops: CDR1 SQVTM, CDR2 ANQGSEA. The V end lost 3 bases, the J end lost 1 base, and 3 bases lay between the germline ends. This CDR3 is 12 amino acids long. CDR3: CSVDRNTGELFF. The CDR3 DNA reads TGCAGCGTTGATCGGAACACCGGGGAGCTGTTTTTT.

The chain combines TRBV4-1 with TRBJ1-5; D not resolved. V shed 1 base and J shed 1 base, with 11 bases lying between them. Germline lookup yields CDR1 MGHRA and CDR2 YSYEKL. CDR3 length: 16 amino acids. The chain's CDR3 is CASSQGAGWSNQPQHF. The CDR3 DNA sequence: TGCGCCAGCAGCCAAGGGGCCGGTTGGAGCAATCAGCCCCAGCATTTT.

This clonotype showed up just a few times. The chain links TRBV20-1 to TRBJ1-6, with D perhaps matching TRBD1 (5 bases). The CDR3 is made up of 17 amino acids. Germline lookup yields CDR1 DFQATT and CDR2 SNEGSKA (reference sequence). Deletions cut 0 bases from V and 6 bases from J, with 18 bases between. The CDR3 protein is CSARDLKGMVFNSPLHF. DNA for the CDR3: TGCAGTGCTAGAGATCTAAAGGGGATGGTTTTTAATTCACCCCTCCACTTT.

The chain recombines TRBV20-1 with TRBJ1-2; unclear D gene. Germline values: CDR1 DFQATT, CDR2 SNEGSKA (reference sequence). This CDR3 has 14 residues. The germline V and J ends were trimmed by 5 bases and 4 bases, with 17 bases remaining between them. The DNA of the CDR3 is TGCAGTGCTCCAACAGACACCCAGATCTATGGCTACACCTTC. Translation gives CSAPTDTQIYGYTF.

Many counts were recorded for this clonotype. This chain connects TRBV7-9 to TRBJ2-3, with D uncertain. The CDR3 consists of 12 residues. In germline, CDR1 is SEHNR, CDR2 FQNEAQ (reference sequence). V lost 4 bases and J 6 bases, leaving 8 bases between the germline ends. The CDR3 spells CASSSPTDTQYF. CDR3 sequence (DNA): TGTGCCAGCAGCTCTCCCACGGATACGCAGTATTTT.

This clonotype was observed a handful of times. CDR3 sequence (DNA): TGTGCCACCCAAACCGGGACCAGCTATGGCTACACCTTC. Its translation: CATQTGTSYGYTF. This rearrangement joins TRBV6-1 to TRBJ1-2; TRBD1 is a possible D gene (5 bases). The CDR3 is made up of 13 amino acids. V was cut by 10 bases and J by 4 bases, with 16 bases left in between. Germline V gene lookup returns CDR1 MNHNS and CDR2 SASEGT.

This clonotype was recorded a few times. The gene calls are TRBV3-1 and TRBJ2-5; 8 bases match TRBD2. From germline, CDR1 is LGHDT and CDR2 YNNKEL (reference sequence). V was pared by 0 bases and J by 9 bases, with 6 bases of the junction left unmatched. The CDR3 covers 14 residues. The chain's CDR3 is CASSQDVSGGAQYF. CDR3 bases: TGTGCCAGCAGCCAAGATGTTTCCGGGGGGGCCCAGTACTTC.

The CDR3 sequence is CASSSMRGAEAFF. The CDR3 DNA reads as TGTGCCAGCAGCTCCATGCGGGGCGCTGAAGCTTTCTTT. The chain uses TRBV7-2 and TRBJ1-1, with TRBD1 as a possible D gene (5 bases). The CDR3 consists of 13 residues. Germline CDR1 and CDR2: SGHTA and FQGNSA. Trimming took off 4 bases at V and 6 bases at J, with 12 bases between the two ends.

This clonotype was counted a few times. The chain recombines TRBV28 with TRBJ2-7; TRBD1 aligns across 9 bases. The V gene end was trimmed by 4 bases and the J gene end by 2 bases; junction bases not matched to a gene: 6. CDR1 is MDHEN, CDR2 SYDVKM, per germline. CDR3 length: 15 amino acids. CDR3 DNA: TGTGCCAGCAGTTCTGGGGGACAGGGAACCTACGAGCAGTACTTC. Its protein product is CASSSGGQGTYEQYF.

This clonotype was counted at least ten times. The chain is built from TRBV7-8 and TRBJ1-2; 8 bases are shared with TRBD1. From germline, CDR1 is SGHVS and CDR2 FQNEAQ. This CDR3 has 14 amino acids. Trimming cost V 5 bases and J 7 bases; bases outside gene matches: 9. The CDR3 DNA sequence: TGTGCCAGCAGCCCCTACGACAGGGGAGCTGGCTACACCTTC. This sequence encodes CASSPYDRGAGYTF.

This clonotype has just a few counts. The chain combines TRBV29-1 with TRBJ1-3; D not resolved. Germline V CDR1 and CDR2: SQVTM, ANQGSEA. The CDR3 runs to 13 residues. V lost 8 bases to trimming and J lost 0 bases, with 11 bases between them. The CDR3 loop is CSFMRGSGNTIYF. The CDR3 nucleotides are TGCAGCTTCATGCGGGGCTCTGGAAACACCATATATTTT.